Listed below are T cell receptor beta chains from one sample, sequenced in a study of blood T cell repertoires in COVID-19. This table comes from immunoSEQ multiplex PCR, and its TCRdb copy is limited to in-frame clones, with some not included. This sample yields roughly 70,000 clones, of which 91% are seen a single time; around 14% belongs to the top ten. Sequenced input: peripheral blood. The receptors derive from a human donor with active COVID-19. The donor label of this sample is uncertain. Each CDR3 is given with its conserved first and last residue. Fields, in order: J gene, V gene, clone size, D gene, CDR3 protein, CDR3 DNA. A D gene is named only where the DNA matches it firmly. Part of the rows lack a size; the others show once, few, many or a class for expanded clones.

j_call: TRBJ2-3
v_call: TRBV5-4
clone_size: NA
d_call: TRBD2
cdr3_aa: CASSLDSLAGDTQYF
cdr3_nt: TGTGCCAGCAGCTTGGATTCCCTAGCGGGAGATACGCAGTATTTT

j_call: TRBJ2-5
v_call: TRBV11-3
clone_size: NA
d_call: TRBD2
cdr3_aa: CASSGGGLAGRETQYF
cdr3_nt: TGTGCCAGCAGCGGAGGAGGACTAGCGGGAAGGGAGACCCAGTACTTC

j_call: TRBJ2-7
v_call: TRBV18
clone_size: NA
d_call: NA
cdr3_aa: CASSPRGLPSYEQYF
cdr3_nt: TGTGCCAGCTCACCACGAGGGTTACCGTCCTACGAGCAGTACTTC

j_call: TRBJ2-7
v_call: TRBV10-3
clone_size: NA
d_call: NA
cdr3_aa: CAISESTAYEQYF
cdr3_nt: TGTGCCATCAGTGAGAGCACCGCCTACGAGCAGTACTTC

j_call: TRBJ1-6
v_call: TRBV7-2
clone_size: NA
d_call: NA
cdr3_aa: CASSHGKTLNYNSPLHF
cdr3_nt: TGTGCCAGCAGCCACGGGAAGACACTCAACTATAATTCACCCCTCCACTTT

j_call: TRBJ2-5
v_call: TRBV7-9
clone_size: NA
d_call: NA
cdr3_aa: CASSPQETQYF
cdr3_nt: TGTGCCAGCAGCCCGCAAGAGACCCAGTACTTC

j_call: TRBJ2-5
v_call: TRBV11-3
clone_size: NA
d_call: NA
cdr3_aa: CASSRGTAKETQYF
cdr3_nt: TGTGCCAGCAGCCGGGGGACAGCCAAAGAGACCCAGTACTTC

j_call: TRBJ2-3
v_call: TRBV11-3
clone_size: NA
d_call: NA
cdr3_aa: CASSSPGVATDTQYF
cdr3_nt: TGTGCCAGCAGCTCCCCAGGGGTAGCCACAGATACGCAGTATTTT

j_call: TRBJ2-2
v_call: TRBV7-7
clone_size: NA
d_call: NA
cdr3_aa: CASTSSDREGTGELFF
cdr3_nt: TGTGCCAGCACATCCTCGGACAGGGAGGGAACCGGGGAGCTGTTTTTT

j_call: TRBJ2-2
v_call: TRBV6-2/TRBV6-3
clone_size: NA
d_call: NA
cdr3_aa: CASSLGGANTGELFF
cdr3_nt: TGTGCCAGCAGCCTAGGGGGGGCGAACACCGGGGAGCTGTTTTTT

j_call: TRBJ2-5
v_call: TRBV9
clone_size: NA
d_call: NA
cdr3_aa: CASSVATGGVYSETQYF
cdr3_nt: TGTGCCAGCAGCGTAGCTACGGGCGGGGTCTATTCGGAGACCCAGTACTTC

j_call: TRBJ2-7
v_call: TRBV9
clone_size: NA
d_call: NA
cdr3_aa: CASSVEGRFKAYEQYF
cdr3_nt: TGTGCCAGCAGCGTAGAGGGGAGGTTTAAAGCATACGAGCAGTACTTC

j_call: TRBJ1-1
v_call: TRBV6-6
clone_size: NA
d_call: NA
cdr3_aa: CASSNRDTNQAFF
cdr3_nt: TGTGCCAGCAGTAACCGGGACACGAACCAAGCTTTCTTT

j_call: TRBJ2-3
v_call: TRBV7-9
clone_size: once
d_call: NA
cdr3_aa: CASSLQFDSGTDTQYF
cdr3_nt: TGTGCCAGCAGCTTGCAGTTTGATAGCGGCACAGATACGCAGTATTTT

j_call: TRBJ2-2
v_call: TRBV24-1
clone_size: NA
d_call: NA
cdr3_aa: CATSLRGTGELFF
cdr3_nt: TGTGCCACCAGCCTCAGGGGCACCGGGGAGCTGTTTTTT

j_call: TRBJ2-7
v_call: TRBV5-1
clone_size: NA
d_call: NA
cdr3_aa: CASRSSYEQYF
cdr3_nt: TGCGCCAGCAGGAGCTCCTACGAGCAGTACTTC

j_call: TRBJ2-1
v_call: TRBV4-1
clone_size: NA
d_call: TRBD1
cdr3_aa: CASTRYPTGEDGEQFF
cdr3_nt: TGCGCCAGCACCAGATACCCGACAGGGGAGGACGGTGAGCAGTTCTTC

j_call: TRBJ1-1
v_call: TRBV18
clone_size: NA
d_call: TRBD1
cdr3_aa: CASSPPFRGQGATSEAFF
cdr3_nt: TGTGCCAGCTCACCCCCGTTTAGAGGCCAGGGGGCCACATCGGAAGCTTTCTTT

j_call: TRBJ1-5
v_call: TRBV5-4
clone_size: NA
d_call: TRBD1
cdr3_aa: CASSGGRTDRILYSNQPQHF
cdr3_nt: TGTGCCAGCAGCGGGGGCCGGACGGACAGGATTTTGTATAGCAATCAGCCCCAGCATTTT

j_call: TRBJ1-6
v_call: TRBV9
clone_size: NA
d_call: TRBD1
cdr3_aa: CASSSTGTGDSPLHF
cdr3_nt: TGTGCCAGCAGCTCGACCGGGACAGGGGATTCACCCCTCCACTTT

j_call: TRBJ2-7
v_call: TRBV28
clone_size: NA
d_call: TRBD2
cdr3_aa: CASSLAAGALYEQYF
cdr3_nt: TGTGCCAGCAGTTTGGCGGCGGGAGCACTCTACGAGCAGTACTTC

j_call: TRBJ2-1
v_call: TRBV10-2
clone_size: NA
d_call: TRBD2
cdr3_aa: CASRLASNNEQFF
cdr3_nt: TGCGCCAGTAGACTAGCCTCTAACAATGAGCAGTTCTTC

j_call: TRBJ1-3
v_call: TRBV2
clone_size: once
d_call: TRBD1
cdr3_aa: CASSGQGVSGNTIYF
cdr3_nt: TGTGCCAGCAGTGGGCAGGGGGTCTCTGGAAACACCATATATTTT

j_call: TRBJ1-5
v_call: TRBV5-6
clone_size: NA
d_call: NA
cdr3_aa: CASSLDRDNQPQHF
cdr3_nt: TGTGCCAGCAGCTTGGACAGGGACAATCAGCCCCAGCATTTT

j_call: TRBJ1-6
v_call: TRBV5-8
clone_size: NA
d_call: NA
cdr3_aa: CASSLDEQTSSYNSPLHF
cdr3_nt: TGTGCCAGCAGCTTGGACGAACAGACCAGCTCCTATAATTCACCCCTCCACTTT